Below, one TCR beta chain is given with its context. A read error is possible here, since a much larger clone lies one base away. This specimen belongs to a study of blood T cell repertoires in COVID-19. Overall study: Acute and convalescent COVID-19 specimens originated in the United States, Italy and Spain. Sources were T cells, B-cell-depleted T cells, or PBMCs; the material itself was cDNA or gDNA.

Study processing details: Estimates of nucleated cell counts were drawn from the amplification of reference gene primers. Assay: immunoSEQ multiplex PCR; the TCRdb copy retains only in-frame clones and omits some. V and J calls and clone size come straight from that table; D and trimming were deduced from the DNA. The repertoire holds tens of thousands of clones, with 81% as singletons. Germline-derived CDR1 and CDR2 are MGHRA and YSYEKL. This CDR3 is built from 16 residues. The V gene lost 4 bases and the J gene lost 6 bases, with 21 bases spanning the gap. The gene calls are TRBV4-1 and TRBJ1-2; no reliable D call. The TCR was taken from a woman aged 70-85 years with acute or convalescent COVID-19. Source material: peripheral blood. The CDR3 DNA reads TGCGCCAGCAGCCCATCTCACGGGGAGAGGAAGAATGGCTACACCTTC. It yields the protein CASSPSHGERKNGYTF.